The present T cell receptor (beta chain) was sequenced within a study of blood T cell repertoires in COVID-19 (dated by TCRdb to about 2020). In terms of the full investigation: Samples covering the acute and convalescent phases of COVID-19 were provided by collaborators in the United States, Italy and Spain. The material from the prospective study consisted of cDNA or gDNA derived from T cells, B-cell-depleted T cells, or PBMCs. The dataset comprised deeply sampled blood TCRbeta repertoires from subjects exposed to, actively infected with, or recovered from COVID-19. The repertoires were made available in a free public database intended to serve as a resource for research on the immune response to SARS-CoV-2. Samples were obtained from the ongoing ImmuneRACE study (first 160 participants) and from some 1,200 subjects provided by 6 global collaborators. Sample metadata almost always included a de-identified subject ID, COVID-19 status, age in years and sex. Where available, HLA class I and class II types were taken from metadata supplied by the sample provider and were not determined by assay-based typing.

Measured from the cysteine to the phenylalanine, the CDR3 is 15 residues long. Only the CDR3 DNA is retained, 45 bases long and in frame from the first base. At the junction V is shortened by 7 bases and J by 4 bases; bases outside the gene matches: 7. Based on the germline V gene (reference sequence), the CDR1 and CDR2 sequences are LNHDA and SQIVND. TCRbeta CDR3 regions were amplified from genomic DNA using the immunoSEQ Assay, a bias-controlled multiplex PCR. The source study handled its data this way. Nucleated cell counts per sample were estimated from amplification of reference gene primers within the assay. Sequence reads were collapsed and filtered to measure the absolute abundance of every unique TCRbeta CDR3 rearrangement. Productive Simpson clonality was computed per sample as the square root of Simpson's diversity index over productive rearrangements. The table comes from immuneACCESS by way of TCRdb, which keeps in-frame sequences with V and J called. Part of the clones is missing from these tables; in studies checked, under half for an unresolved V gene and the rest for unknown reasons. The DNA was the basis for D and trimming; V, J and clone size are from that table. For this sample the table gives about 290,000 clones, of which about 82% were detected only once. The ten largest clonotypes hold around 4% of the sample.

The paper's findings and limits, for the study overall: How much clinical and demographic metadata was included differed by source and by participant, and the metadata was provided uncurated.

Whole blood was collected in K2EDTA tubes by collaborating institutions according to the institutions' own protocols. For TCRbeta analysis, collaborator samples were shipped as frozen whole blood, as isolated PBMCs, or as DNA extracted from either sample type. On this clone itself: Its specific antigen is unknown. No clone much larger than this one lies a single base away; base qualities are absent.

The clonotype originates from a woman aged 50 to 60 with active or convalescent COVID-19. The sequencing input was peripheral blood. Here the chain combines TRBV19 and TRBJ1-6; 7 middle bases align to TRBD1. CDR3 region: CASTRDRSYNSPLHF. Read as DNA, the sequence is TGTGCCAGTACTCGGGACAGATCATATAATTCACCCCTCCACTTT.